The 20 T cell receptor beta chains in this list originate from one sample, sequenced in a study of blood T cell repertoires in COVID-19 (dated by TCRdb to the early 2020s). Library preparation used the immunoSEQ multiplex PCR assay. Held by TCRdb, this immuneACCESS table contains in-frame sequences only and omits some clones. Under half of the omission traces to an unresolved V gene where checked; the cause of the rest is unknown. The sample yields about 280,000 clones; about 86% were counted once. The top ten constitute 13% of the sample. The source material was peripheral blood. These TCRs come from a woman in her 70s with COVID-19, enrolled during active disease.

Here the CDR3 DNA reads TGTGCCAGCAGCTTAGAGGGGCAGATTAATTCACCCCTCCACTTT. Protein: CASSLEGQINSPLHF. The chain has TRBV7-2 and TRBJ1-6, with D possibly being TRBD1 (5 bases). Trimming removed 1 base from V and 6 bases from J, with 10 bases in between. The CDR3 spans 15 residues. From germline, CDR1 is SGHTA and CDR2 FQGNSA.

The table lists this clone with a count of one. The V call is TRBV12-5, the J call TRBJ1-5, with TRBD1 matching over 8 bases. The CDR3 totals 18 residues. CDR1 and CDR2 (germline): LGHNT, FRNRAP. V dropped 0 bases and J dropped 3; count of bases not matched to a gene: 10. The CDR3 DNA sequence: TGTGCTAGTGGTTTGGTAACAGGGGGGCCTTCGGTCAATCAGCCCCAGCATTTT. It specifies CASGLVTGGPSVNQPQHF.

Regarding this clone: One junction end disagrees with the germline gene, perhaps due to a read error. The rearrangement joins TRBV7-2 to TRBJ2-7; 7 bases line up with TRBD2. CDR1 and CDR2 (germline): SGHTA, FQGNSA. The CDR3 runs to 17 residues. The CDR3 nucleotides read TGTGCTAGCAGCTTACTAGGAGGACTAGAACTTAGAGACGAGCAGTACTTC. The encoded protein is CASSLLGGLELRDEQYF.

The V gene is TRBV5-1, the J gene TRBJ2-7; D is perhaps TRBD1 (5 bases). This CDR3 spans 15 amino acids. Trimming cost V 0 bases and J 0 bases, with 10 bases left between them. Germline CDR1 is SGHRS and CDR2 is YFSETQ. In nucleotides, the CDR3 is TGCGCCAGCAGCTTGGTAGGGGCCTCCTCCTACGAGCAGTACTTC. It encodes CASSLVGASSYEQYF.

The J gene is TRBJ1-1, the V gene TRBV19; weak D call: TRBD1 (5 bases). Germline CDR1 is LNHDA and CDR2 is SQIVND (reference sequence). The V end was cut by 0 bases, the J end by 3 bases, with 26 bases between. This CDR3 has 20 amino acids. The CDR3 region is CASSIDPKLGTGGDYTEAFF. CDR3 nucleotides: TGTGCCAGTAGTATAGACCCTAAACTGGGCACTGGAGGGGACTACACTGAAGCTTTCTTT.

The J gene is TRBJ1-2, the V gene TRBV28, with 12 nucleotides matching TRBD1. Trimming cost V 6 bases and J 7 bases; bases outside gene matches: 6. The CDR3 totals 14 residues. Germline loops: CDR1 MDHEN, CDR2 SYDVKM. CDR3 region: CASSLGTGGLGYTF. In DNA form, the CDR3 reads TGTGCCAGCAGCCTAGGGACAGGGGGCCTTGGCTACACCTTC.

The CDR3 sequence is CASSFQTGQNNEQFF. DNA of the CDR3: TGTGCCAGCAGCTTCCAGACGGGACAGAACAATGAGCAGTTCTTC. The V and J genes are TRBV7-2 and TRBJ2-1; 7 nucleotides line up with TRBD1. The V gene end was trimmed by 3 bases and the J gene end by 5 bases; junction bases not matched to a gene: 7. Germline V gene data show CDR1 as SGHTA and CDR2 as FQGNSA. There are 15 residues in the CDR3.

The genes are TRBV5-1 and TRBJ1-3; the D gene is possibly TRBD1 (6 bases). The CDR3 runs 16 residues. Trimming stripped 0 bases from V and 0 bases from J, with 10 bases between. Germline V lookup: CDR1 SGHRS, CDR2 YFSETQ. The CDR3 here is CASSLAGQISGNTIYF. CDR3 nucleotide sequence: TGCGCCAGCAGCTTGGCCGGACAGATCTCTGGAAACACCATATATTTT.

The gene calls are TRBV3-1 (or the pseudogene TRBV3-2) and TRBJ1-5; TRBD1 might be the D (5 bases). Between the trimmed V and J ends, which lost 3 bases and 10 bases, there was a span of 13 bases. CDR3 length: 13 amino acids. The germline gives CDR1 LGHDT, CDR2 YNNKEL (reference sequence). The CDR3: CASSHQGIKPQHF. As DNA, the CDR3 is TGTGCCAGCAGCCATCAGGGTATTAAACCCCAGCATTTT.

J is TRBJ2-3 and V is TRBV6-2 or TRBV6-3; 10 positions match TRBD2. The CDR3 sequence is 16 residues long. Germline CDR1 MNHEY, CDR2 SVGEGT. Trimming removed 4 bases from V and 6 bases from J; junction bases left unmatched: 10. CDR3 sequence reads: CASSSKRGGQVDTQYF. The CDR3 DNA follows: TGTGCCAGCAGTTCAAAGCGGGGGGGCCAGGTGGATACGCAGTATTTT.

This clone was observed once. The sample carries other DNA sequences with the same CDR3. This chain uses TRBV18 with TRBJ1-5; D is possibly TRBD1 (5 bases). The germline V and J ends were trimmed by 3 bases and 4 bases, with 13 bases remaining between them. This CDR3 comprises 15 residues. From germline, CDR1 is KGHSH and CDR2 LQKENI. CDR3 in DNA: TGTGCCAGCTCACCGGGGCAGCTATCGAATCAGCCCCAGCATTTT. Translated: CASSPGQLSNQPQHF.

The rearrangement links TRBV25-1 to TRBJ2-7, with a weak D call TRBD1 (5 bases). This CDR3 region has 13 residues. V was trimmed by 6 bases and J by 7 bases, leaving 16 bases between them. The germline V gene has CDR1 MGHDK and CDR2 SYGVNS. CDR3 sequence: CASSDTGPGEQYF. In DNA form, the CDR3 reads TGTGCCAGCAGCGATACAGGTCCTGGGGAGCAGTACTTC.

V gene TRBV5-8 combines with J gene TRBJ2-1; 7 bases fit TRBD2. Germline loops: CDR1 SGHTS, CDR2 YDEGEE. The CDR3 loop spans 16 amino acids. After removal of 0 bases from V and 6 bases from J, the junction contained 9 bases not matched to a gene. For the CDR3, the DNA is TGTGCCAGCAGCTTGGCTAGTGGCTGGGGGGGCAATGAGCAGTTCTTC. Translation: CASSLASGWGGNEQFF.

The J gene is TRBJ1-6, the V gene TRBV11-2; TRBD1 aligns across 8 bases. Per the germline V gene, CDR1 is SGHAT and CDR2 is FQNNGV. The CDR3 runs to 17 residues. With 1 base clipped from V and 7 bases from J, the junction kept 9 bases outside the gene matches. This CDR3 is CASSLAPRTGNNSPLHF. CDR3 sequence (DNA): TGTGCCAGCAGCTTAGCCCCCCGGACAGGGAACAATTCACCCCTCCACTTT.

This clone was seen once. The chain uses TRBV4-3 and TRBJ2-7; D is perhaps TRBD2 (7 bases). Trimming shortened V by 0 bases and J by 4 bases, and 22 bases separated the two germline ends. The CDR3 is 18 amino acids. From germline, CDR1 is LGHNA and CDR2 YSLEER. The CDR3 region has the DNA TGCGCCAGCAGCCAAGATGGGAAGGGGGGGCCGTTTGGGTACGAGCAGTACTTC. This codes for CASSQDGKGGPFGYEQYF.

The rearrangement links TRBV29-1 to TRBJ2-7; TRBD2 aligns across 9 bases. Unmatched junction bases numbered 7, after V lost 1 base and J lost 0 bases. The CDR3 loop spans 16 amino acids. The V gene's germline CDR1 is SQVTM and CDR2 ANQGSEA. The CDR3 loop reads CSVEVSGGRSSYEQYF. DNA of the CDR3: TGCAGCGTTGAAGTTAGCGGGGGCCGGAGCTCCTACGAGCAGTACTTC.

The chain couples TRBV6-5 to TRBJ2-7, with 11 bases identical to TRBD1. This CDR3 is 15 amino acids long. The germline V gene has CDR1 MNHEY and CDR2 SVGAGI. After removal of 4 bases from V and 1 base from J, the junction contained 3 bases not matched to a gene. CDR3 region: CASSSRDRGSYEQYF. The CDR3 DNA follows: TGTGCCAGCAGTTCCCGGGACAGGGGGTCCTACGAGCAGTACTTC.

The chain recombines TRBV4-2 with TRBJ2-2, with 8 bases that match TRBD1. The CDR3 runs to 16 residues. The V segment lost 4 bases and the J segment 0 bases; nucleotides outside the gene matches: 4. Germline V gene lookup returns CDR1 LGHNA and CDR2 YNFKEQ. The CDR3 nucleotides read TGTGCCAGCAGCCGGCAGGGGGCCTCGAACACCGGGGAGCTGTTTTTT. Its protein is CASSRQGASNTGELFF.

This chain joins TRBV7-9 and TRBJ1-1; unclear D gene. Germline V gives CDR1 SEHNR, CDR2 FQNEAQ (reference sequence). This CDR3 contains 12 residues. V gave up 5 bases and J gave up 3 bases, with 7 bases separating them. The CDR3 region is CASSATYTEAFF. CDR3 DNA: TGTGCCAGCAGCGCGACATACACTGAAGCTTTCTTT.

The chain carries TRBV3-1 (or the pseudogene TRBV3-2) and TRBJ2-1; D may be TRBD1 (5 bases). Trimming shortened V by 5 bases and J by 0 bases, and 17 bases separated the two germline ends. Germline V lookup: CDR1 LGHDT, CDR2 YNNKEL (reference sequence). The CDR3 runs to 17 residues. The CDR3 nucleotides read TGTGCCAGCAGCAAGGCTCGACAGATGAGCTCCTACAATGAGCAGTTCTTC. Translating it yields CASSKARQMSSYNEQFF.